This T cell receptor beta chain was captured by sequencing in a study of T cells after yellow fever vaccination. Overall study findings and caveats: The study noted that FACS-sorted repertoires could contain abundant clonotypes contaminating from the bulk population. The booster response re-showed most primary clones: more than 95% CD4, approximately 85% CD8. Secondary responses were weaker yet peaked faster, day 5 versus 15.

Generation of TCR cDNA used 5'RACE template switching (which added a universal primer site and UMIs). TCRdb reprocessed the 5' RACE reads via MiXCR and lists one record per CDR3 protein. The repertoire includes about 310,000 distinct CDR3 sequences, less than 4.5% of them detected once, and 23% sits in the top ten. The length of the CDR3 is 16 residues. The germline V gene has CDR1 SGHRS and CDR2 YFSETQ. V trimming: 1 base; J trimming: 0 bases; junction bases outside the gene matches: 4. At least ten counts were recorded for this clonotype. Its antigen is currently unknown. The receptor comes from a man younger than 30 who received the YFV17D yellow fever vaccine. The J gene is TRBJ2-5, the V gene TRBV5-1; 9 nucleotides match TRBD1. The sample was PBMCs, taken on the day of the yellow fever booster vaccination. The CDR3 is CASSLNRGPHQETQYF. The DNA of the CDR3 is TGCGCCAGCAGCTTGAACAGGGGGCCTCACCAAGAGACCCAGTACTTC.